This T cell receptor (beta chain) was identified in a study of Ad26.COV2.S vaccination and SARS-CoV-2 variants. Across the whole study: Intramuscular Ad26.COV2.S doses were given once or twice, 56 days apart.

Treatment defined: 15 to 20 received Ad26.COV2.S at low or high dose, single or two shots; 5 received placebo; per-sample allocation not given. All samples were drawn on day 63, counting from the first vaccine or placebo injection. An adult donor aged 18-55 years was enrolled in Boston. An Ad26 vector expressing Wuhan-strain SARS-CoV-2 spike constituted the vaccine. The length of the CDR3 is 17 residues. TCRdb keeps only in-frame clones here, not all; method: immunoSEQ multiplex PCR. The data contain approximately 240,000 clones, roughly 88% of them singletons. The sequences come from peripheral blood, collected in a trial of Ad26.COV2.S vaccine versus placebo. The V and J genes are TRBV21-1 and TRBJ2-7; the table's D call of TRBD1 was not tested on the DNA. TRBV21-1 counts as a pseudogene. The clonotype originates from a person between 18 and 60 years old who received the Ad26.COV2.S COVID-19 vaccine or a placebo. The CDR3 nucleotides are TGTGCCAGCAGCAAAGTGGTCCGACAGGGCTACTCCTACGAGCAGTACTTC. Amino acid sequence: CASSKVVRQGYSYEQYF.